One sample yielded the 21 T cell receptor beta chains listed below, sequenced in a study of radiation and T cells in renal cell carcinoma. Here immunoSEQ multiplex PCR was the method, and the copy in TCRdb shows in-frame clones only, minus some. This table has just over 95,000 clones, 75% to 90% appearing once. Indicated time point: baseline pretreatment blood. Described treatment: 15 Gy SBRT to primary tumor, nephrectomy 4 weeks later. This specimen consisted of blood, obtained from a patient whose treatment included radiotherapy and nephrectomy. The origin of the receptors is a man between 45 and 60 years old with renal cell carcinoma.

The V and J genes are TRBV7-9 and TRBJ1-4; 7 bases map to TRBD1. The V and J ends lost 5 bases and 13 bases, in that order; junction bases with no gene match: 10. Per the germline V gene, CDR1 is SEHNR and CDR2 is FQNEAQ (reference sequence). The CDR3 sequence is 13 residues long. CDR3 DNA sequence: TGTGCCAGCAGCGTAACTCAGGGGGACCCACTGTTTTTT. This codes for CASSVTQGDPLFF.

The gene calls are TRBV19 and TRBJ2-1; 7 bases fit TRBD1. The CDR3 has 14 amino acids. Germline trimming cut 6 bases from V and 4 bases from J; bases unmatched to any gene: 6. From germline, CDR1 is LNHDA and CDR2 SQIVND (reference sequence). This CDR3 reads CASRQGWQYNEQFF. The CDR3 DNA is TGTGCCAGTAGACAGGGGTGGCAGTACAATGAGCAGTTCTTC.

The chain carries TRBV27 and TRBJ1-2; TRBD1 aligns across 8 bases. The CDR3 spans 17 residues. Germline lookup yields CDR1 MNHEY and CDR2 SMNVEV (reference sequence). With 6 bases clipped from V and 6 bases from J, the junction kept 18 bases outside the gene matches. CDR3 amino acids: CASRARRTGRVFHGYTF. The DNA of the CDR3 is TGTGCCAGCAGGGCACGGCGGACAGGGCGCGTTTTTCATGGCTACACCTTC.

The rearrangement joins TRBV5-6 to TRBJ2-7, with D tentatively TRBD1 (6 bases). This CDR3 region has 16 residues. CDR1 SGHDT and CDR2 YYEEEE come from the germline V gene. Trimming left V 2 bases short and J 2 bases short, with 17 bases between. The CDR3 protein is CASSLNRDYSAYEQYF. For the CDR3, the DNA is TGTGCCAGCAGCTTAAACAGGGATTACTCCGCCTACGAGCAGTACTTC.

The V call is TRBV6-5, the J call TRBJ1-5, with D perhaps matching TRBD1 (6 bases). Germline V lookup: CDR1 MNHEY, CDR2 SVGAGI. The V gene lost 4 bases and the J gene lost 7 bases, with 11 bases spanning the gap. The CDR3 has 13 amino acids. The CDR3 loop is CASSSDRLQPQHF. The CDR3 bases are TGTGCCAGCAGTTCAGACAGGTTACAGCCCCAGCATTTT.

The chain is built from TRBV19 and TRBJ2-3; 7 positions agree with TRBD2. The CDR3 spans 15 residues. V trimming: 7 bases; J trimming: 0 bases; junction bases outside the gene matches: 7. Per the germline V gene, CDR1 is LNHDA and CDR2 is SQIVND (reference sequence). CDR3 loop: CASKMTGGSTDTQYF. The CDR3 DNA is TGTGCCAGTAAGATGACGGGGGGAAGCACAGATACGCAGTATTTT. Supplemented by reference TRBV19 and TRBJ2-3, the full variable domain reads DGGITQSPKYLFRKEGQNVTLSCEQNLNHDAMYWYRQDPGQGLRLIYYSQIVNDFQKGDIAEGYSVSREKKESFPLTVTSAQKNPTAFYLCASKMTGGSTDTQYFGPGTRLTVL.

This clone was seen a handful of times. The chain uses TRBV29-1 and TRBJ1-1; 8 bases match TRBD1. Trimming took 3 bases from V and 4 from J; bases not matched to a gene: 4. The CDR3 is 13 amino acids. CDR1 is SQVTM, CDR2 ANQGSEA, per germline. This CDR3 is CSVDRGLGTEAFF. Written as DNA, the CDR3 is TGCAGCGTTGACAGGGGGCTGGGCACTGAAGCTTTCTTT. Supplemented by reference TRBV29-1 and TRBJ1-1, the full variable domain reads SAVISQKPSRDICQRGTSLTIQCQVDSQVTMMFWYRQQPGQSLTLIATANQGSEATYESGFVIDKFPISRPNLTFSTLTVSNMSPEDSSIYLCSVDRGLGTEAFFGQGTRLTVV.

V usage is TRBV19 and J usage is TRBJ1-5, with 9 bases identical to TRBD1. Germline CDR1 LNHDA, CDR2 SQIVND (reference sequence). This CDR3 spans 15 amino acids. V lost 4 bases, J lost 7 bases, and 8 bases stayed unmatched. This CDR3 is CASSKGQGRVQPQHF. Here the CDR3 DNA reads TGTGCCAGTAGTAAGGGACAGGGCCGCGTCCAGCCCCAGCATTTT.

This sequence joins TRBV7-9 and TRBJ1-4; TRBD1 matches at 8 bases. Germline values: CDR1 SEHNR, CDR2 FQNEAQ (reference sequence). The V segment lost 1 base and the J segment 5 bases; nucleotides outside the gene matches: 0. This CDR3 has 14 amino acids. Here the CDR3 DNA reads TGTGCCAGCAGCTTAGGGACAGGGAATGAAAAACTGTTTTTT. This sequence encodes CASSLGTGNEKLFF.

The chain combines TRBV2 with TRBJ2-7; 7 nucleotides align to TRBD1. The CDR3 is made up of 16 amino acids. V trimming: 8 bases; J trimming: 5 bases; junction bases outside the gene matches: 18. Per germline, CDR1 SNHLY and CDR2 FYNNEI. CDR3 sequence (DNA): TGTGCCAGCCACTCCCCAACCGGGACAGCTAAAAACGAGCAGTACTTC. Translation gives CASHSPTGTAKNEQYF.

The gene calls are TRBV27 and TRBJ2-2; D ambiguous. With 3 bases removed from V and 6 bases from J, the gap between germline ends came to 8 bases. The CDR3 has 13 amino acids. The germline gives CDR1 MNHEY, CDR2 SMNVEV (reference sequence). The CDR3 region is CASSFLEAGELFF. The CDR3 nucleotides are TGTGCCAGCAGTTTCTTAGAAGCCGGGGAGCTGTTTTTT.

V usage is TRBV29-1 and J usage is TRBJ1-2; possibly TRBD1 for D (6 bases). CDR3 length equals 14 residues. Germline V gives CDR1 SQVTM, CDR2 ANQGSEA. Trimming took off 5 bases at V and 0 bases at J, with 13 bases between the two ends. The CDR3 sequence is CSVNTGTTNYGYTF. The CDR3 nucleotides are TGCAGCGTTAACACCGGGACAACTAACTATGGCTACACCTTC.

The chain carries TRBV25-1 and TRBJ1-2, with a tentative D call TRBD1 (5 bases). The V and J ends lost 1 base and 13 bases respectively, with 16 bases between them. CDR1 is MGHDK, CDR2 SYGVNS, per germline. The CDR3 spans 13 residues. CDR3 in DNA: TGTGCCAGCAGTGAATCCATTCAGGGCTGGCCCACCTTC. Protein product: CASSESIQGWPTF.

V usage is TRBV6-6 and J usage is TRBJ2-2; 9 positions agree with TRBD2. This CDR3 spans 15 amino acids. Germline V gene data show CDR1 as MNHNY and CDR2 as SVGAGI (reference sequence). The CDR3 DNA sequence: TGTACCACCCTGAAGGGTAGCGGGAGCACCGGGGAGCTGTTTTTT. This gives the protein CTTLKGSGSTGELFF.

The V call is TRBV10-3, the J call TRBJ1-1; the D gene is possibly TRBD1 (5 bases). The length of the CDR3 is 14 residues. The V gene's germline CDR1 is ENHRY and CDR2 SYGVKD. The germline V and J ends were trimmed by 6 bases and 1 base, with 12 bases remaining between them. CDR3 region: CAIRPRAGNTEAFF. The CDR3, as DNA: TGTGCCATCAGGCCCAGGGCAGGGAACACTGAAGCTTTCTTT.

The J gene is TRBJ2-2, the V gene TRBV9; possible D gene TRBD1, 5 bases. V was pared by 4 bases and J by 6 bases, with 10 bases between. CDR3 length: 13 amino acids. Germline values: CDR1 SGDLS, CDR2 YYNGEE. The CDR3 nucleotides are TGTGCCAGCAGCCCCAGGGTCTCCGGGGAGCTGTTTTTT. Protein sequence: CASSPRVSGELFF.

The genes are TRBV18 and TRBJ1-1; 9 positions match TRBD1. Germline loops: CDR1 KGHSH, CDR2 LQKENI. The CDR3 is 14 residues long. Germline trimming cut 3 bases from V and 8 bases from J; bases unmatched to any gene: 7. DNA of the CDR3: TGTGCCAGCTCACCCGTAACGACAGGGGGGGAAGCTTTCTTT. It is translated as CASSPVTTGGEAFF.

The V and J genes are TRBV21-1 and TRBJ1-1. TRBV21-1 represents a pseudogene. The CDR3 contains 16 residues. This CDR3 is CASSNGGFNDGTEAFF. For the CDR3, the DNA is TGTGCCAGCAGCAACGGGGGGTTCAACGATGGCACTGAAGCTTTCTTT.

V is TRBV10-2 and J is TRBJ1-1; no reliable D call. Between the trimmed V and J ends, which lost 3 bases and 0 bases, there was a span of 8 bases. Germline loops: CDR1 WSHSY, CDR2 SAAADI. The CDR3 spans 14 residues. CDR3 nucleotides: TGCGCCAGCAGTGATGGAGCTATGAACACTGAAGCTTTCTTT. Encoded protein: CASSDGAMNTEAFF.

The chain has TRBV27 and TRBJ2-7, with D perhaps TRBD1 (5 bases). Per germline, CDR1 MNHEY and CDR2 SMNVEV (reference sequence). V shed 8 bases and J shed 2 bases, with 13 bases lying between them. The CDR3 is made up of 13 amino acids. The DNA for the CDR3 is TGTGCCAGCGGGAAAGACAGAGCCTACGAGCAGTACTTC. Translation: CASGKDRAYEQYF.

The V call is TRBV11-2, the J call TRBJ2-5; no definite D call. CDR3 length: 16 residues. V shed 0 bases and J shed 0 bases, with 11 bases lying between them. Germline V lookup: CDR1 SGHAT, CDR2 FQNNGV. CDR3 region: CASSLDLGRNQETQYF. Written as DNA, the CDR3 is TGTGCCAGCAGCTTAGATCTTGGCAGAAACCAAGAGACCCAGTACTTC.